The rows below give T cell receptor beta chains drawn from one sample of a study of blood T cell repertoires in COVID-19. Assay used: immunoSEQ multiplex PCR; TCRdb lists only in-frame clones, some missing. The table lists about 190,000 clones, 89% of them singletons. The specimen sequenced was peripheral blood. The receptors come from a man aged 35 to 55 with acute or convalescent COVID-19. The CDR3 runs from the conserved cysteine through the conserved F or W.

v_call: TRBV7-3
cdr3_aa: CASSSGQGYGYTF

v_call: TRBV5-1
cdr3_aa: CASSLEGTGDGGTEAFF

v_call: TRBV7-9
cdr3_aa: CASSLGLAGAYEQYF

v_call: TRBV19
cdr3_aa: CAAAGGGGTDTQYF

v_call: TRBV7-9
cdr3_aa: CASSHDSQGGMNTEAFF

v_call: TRBV5-1
cdr3_aa: CASSPPLGGGNTEAFF

v_call: TRBV29-1
cdr3_aa: CSVSQGGEKLFF

v_call: TRBV19
cdr3_aa: CASGQGAVTTDTQYF

v_call: TRBV6-6
cdr3_aa: CASSLDSYEQYF

v_call: TRBV13
cdr3_aa: CASSFWRGQENTEAFF

v_call: TRBV7-9
cdr3_aa: CASSSQQGHDEKLFF

v_call: TRBV11-2
cdr3_aa: CASTARTKSGGSEAFF

v_call: TRBV13
cdr3_aa: CASSFGQDQETQYF

v_call: TRBV3-1/TRBV3-2
cdr3_aa: CASSPWTSGDTDTQYF

v_call: TRBV5-4
cdr3_aa: CASSRTGGPPGYEQYF

v_call: TRBV28
cdr3_aa: CATWGVRVAYEQYF

v_call: TRBV5-5
cdr3_aa: CASSSGLITDTQYF

v_call: TRBV6-6
cdr3_aa: CASSSYRGVTEAFF

v_call: TRBV30
cdr3_aa: CAWTGGSGNTIYF

v_call: TRBV5-6
cdr3_aa: CASSLLGLARDNEQFF

v_call: TRBV5-1
cdr3_aa: CASSWGPTGLSEQYF

v_call: TRBV7-2
cdr3_aa: CASGQGVANYGYTF

v_call: TRBV28
cdr3_aa: CASRGGDIEGYTF